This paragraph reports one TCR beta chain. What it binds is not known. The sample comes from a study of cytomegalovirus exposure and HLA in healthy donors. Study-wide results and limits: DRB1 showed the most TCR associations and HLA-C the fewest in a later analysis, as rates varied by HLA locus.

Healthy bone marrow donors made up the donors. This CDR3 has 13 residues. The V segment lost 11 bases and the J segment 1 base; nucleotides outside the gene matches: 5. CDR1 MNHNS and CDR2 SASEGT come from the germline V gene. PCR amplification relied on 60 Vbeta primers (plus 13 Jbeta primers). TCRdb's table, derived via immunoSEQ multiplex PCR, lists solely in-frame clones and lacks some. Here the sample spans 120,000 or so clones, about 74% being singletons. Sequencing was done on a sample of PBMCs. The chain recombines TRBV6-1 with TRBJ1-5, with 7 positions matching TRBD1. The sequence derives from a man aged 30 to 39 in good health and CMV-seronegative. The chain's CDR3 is CAANRGSNQPQHF. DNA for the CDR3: TGTGCCGCCAACAGGGGAAGCAATCAGCCCCAGCATTTT.